The 19 T cell receptor beta chains below were found in one sample sequenced in a study of T cell responses to AZD1222 COVID-19 vaccine. Here immunoSEQ multiplex PCR was the method, and the copy in TCRdb shows in-frame clones only, minus some. The sample consists of around 140,000 clones, around 90% of them appearing once. Sequenced here: peripheral blood, sampled on day 0 of AZD1222 vaccination. These receptors came from an adult in good health.

The rearrangement joins TRBV4-3 to TRBJ1-2, with D perhaps matching TRBD1 (5 bases). Germline CDR1 and CDR2: LGHNA and YSLEER. V was shortened by 0 bases and J by 3 bases, with 14 bases between the two germline ends. The CDR3 runs to 16 residues. Here the CDR3 DNA reads TGCGCCAGCAGCCAAGATCCCGCAGGGACGGACTATGGCTACACCTTC. This sequence encodes CASSQDPAGTDYGYTF.

The J gene is TRBJ2-1, the V gene TRBV9; D may be TRBD2 (6 bases). The CDR3 sequence is 16 residues long. In germline, CDR1 is SGDLS, CDR2 YYNGEE. The V end was cut by 3 bases, the J end by 2 bases, with 15 bases between. The chain's CDR3 is CASSGQGDSAYNEQFF. The CDR3 nucleotides are TGTGCCAGCAGCGGCCAAGGGGACTCTGCCTACAATGAGCAGTTCTTC.

The chain recombines TRBV30 with TRBJ1-2, with no clear D. CDR1 is GTSNPN and CDR2 is SVGIG in the germline V gene (reference sequence). The CDR3 loop spans 12 amino acids. The ends were cut back, 4 bases at V and 4 bases at J, with 10 bases in the middle. The CDR3 DNA follows: TGTGCCTGGAATAGTGTGGGCTATGGCTACACCTTC. Its protein is CAWNSVGYGYTF. Complete variable domain (other parts from reference TRBV30 and TRBJ1-2): SQTIHQWPATLVQPVGSPLSLECTVEGTSNPNLYWYRQAAGRGLQLLFYSVGIGQISSEVPQNLSASRPQDRQFILSSKKLLLSDSGFYLCAWNSVGYGYTFGSGTRLTVV.

The rearrangement uses TRBV12-5 and TRBJ2-1; no reliable D call. The ends were cut back, 4 bases at V and 4 bases at J, with 5 bases in the middle. The CDR3 extends over 12 amino acids. The germline gives CDR1 LGHNT, CDR2 FRNRAP. In nucleotides, the CDR3 is TGTGCTAGTGGTTGGCGTTACAATGAGCAGTTCTTC. Its translation: CASGWRYNEQFF.

V and J are TRBV19 and TRBJ1-6; D might be TRBD1 (6 bases). Trimming removed 5 bases at V and 0 bases at J, with 14 bases between. The CDR3 runs to 17 residues. From germline, CDR1 is LNHDA and CDR2 SQIVND (reference sequence). CDR3 in amino acids: CASSWAQGSSYNSPLHF. CDR3 sequence (DNA): TGTGCCAGTAGTTGGGCACAGGGAAGCTCCTATAATTCACCCCTCCACTTT.

J is TRBJ1-5 and V is TRBV18; D gene ambiguous. The germline V gene encodes CDR1 KGHSH and CDR2 LQKENI. CDR3 length: 14 amino acids. Trimming shortened V by 3 bases and J by 0 bases, and 6 bases separated the two germline ends. CDR3 region: CASSPASSNQPQHF. Written as DNA, the CDR3 is TGTGCCAGCTCACCGGCTTCTAGCAATCAGCCCCAGCATTTT.

The V gene is TRBV5-1, the J gene TRBJ1-2, with D possibly TRBD1 on 6 matching bases. V lost 4 bases and J 6 bases, leaving 10 bases between the germline ends. The CDR3 contains 12 residues. Germline CDR1 SGHRS, CDR2 YFSETQ. CDR3: CASSQGRDGYTF. The CDR3 nucleotides are TGCGCCAGCAGCCAGGGGCGGGATGGCTACACCTTC.

The V call is TRBV2, the J call TRBJ1-1; D gene unclear. The germline V gene has CDR1 SNHLY and CDR2 FYNNEI. This CDR3 spans 11 amino acids. V dropped 8 bases and J dropped 4 bases, with 8 bases sitting between them. The DNA of the CDR3 is TGTGCCAGCGGCGGAGGCACTGAAGCTTTCTTT. This encodes CASGGGTEAFF.

The rearrangement uses TRBV5-4 and TRBJ1-4; D is possibly TRBD1 (5 bases). CDR3 length equals 13 residues. V was clipped by 10 bases and J by 7 bases, with 17 bases between them. Germline assignment: CDR1 SGHNT and CDR2 YYREEE (reference sequence). CDR3 residues: CACSGGGGEKLFF. The CDR3 DNA is TGTGCCTGCTCCGGGGGGGGAGGTGAAAAACTGTTTTTT.

This sequence joins TRBV9 and TRBJ2-3; D is perhaps TRBD1 (5 bases). Germline lookup yields CDR1 SGDLS and CDR2 YYNGEE. Trimming shortened V by 3 bases and J by 4 bases, and 15 bases separated the two germline ends. This CDR3 comprises 15 residues. The CDR3 is CASSADQGQSDTQYF. Written as DNA, the CDR3 is TGTGCCAGCAGCGCTGATCAGGGTCAGTCAGATACGCAGTATTTT.

V and J are TRBV30 and TRBJ1-2, with 12 bases lining up with TRBD1. The V segment lost 5 bases and the J segment 8 bases; nucleotides outside the gene matches: 12. This CDR3 spans 15 amino acids. From germline, CDR1 is GTSNPN and CDR2 SVGIG (reference sequence). CDR3 in DNA: TGTGCCTGGCGTCCCCGGGACAGGGGGCGGGGGGGCTACACCTTC. This codes for CAWRPRDRGRGGYTF.

The chain is built from TRBV3-1 (or the pseudogene TRBV3-2) and TRBJ1-2; D uncertain. This CDR3 has 14 amino acids. Germline V gene sequence: CDR1 LGHDT, CDR2 YNNKEL (reference sequence). The V gene lost 6 bases and the J gene lost 0 bases, with 11 bases spanning the gap. The CDR3 loop reads CASRLSSSNYGYTF. Here the CDR3 DNA reads TGTGCCAGCAGACTCTCCAGTTCTAACTATGGCTACACCTTC.

As for this clone: Different DNA sequences within this sample yield the same CDR3. The chain links TRBV7-9 to TRBJ1-5, with unresolved D. V lost 5 bases and J lost 3, with 5 bases in between. CDR1 is SEHNR and CDR2 is FQNEAQ in the germline V gene (reference sequence). The CDR3 has 12 residues. CDR3 nucleotide sequence: TGTGCCAGCAGCCTAGACAATCAGCCCCAGCATTTT. Translation gives CASSLDNQPQHF. Based on the CDR3 plus reference TRBV7-9 and TRBJ1-5, the full variable domain is DTGVSQNPRHKITKRGQNVTFRCDPISEHNRLYWYRQTLGQGPEFLTYFQNEAQLEKSRLLSDRFSAERPKGSFSTLEIQRTEQGDSAMYLCASSLDNQPQHFGDGTRLSIL.

CDR3 in amino acids: CAWSVGFAGYEQYF. The CDR3, as DNA: TGTGCCTGGAGTGTAGGGTTTGCCGGTTACGAGCAGTACTTC. This chain links TRBV30 with TRBJ2-7, with D hard to call. Trimming took 0 bases from V and 4 from J, leaving 13 bases between them. The CDR3 spans 14 residues. The germline CDR1 and CDR2 sequences are GTSNPN and SVGIG (reference sequence).

This chain uses TRBV3-1 (or the pseudogene TRBV3-2) with TRBJ2-1; possible D gene TRBD1, 6 bases. This CDR3 is 14 amino acids long. CDR1 and CDR2 from the germline V gene are LGHDT and YNNKEL (reference sequence). V shed 8 bases and J shed 2 bases, with 13 bases lying between them. CDR3 region: CASGFEGAYNEQFF. CDR3 nucleotides: TGTGCCAGCGGCTTTGAGGGGGCCTACAATGAGCAGTTCTTC.

The chain joins TRBV12-3 or TRBV12-4 to TRBJ1-4; D is ambiguous. V was clipped by 8 bases and J by 4 bases, with 5 bases between them. The CDR3 runs 11 residues. CDR3 amino acids: CASGYNEKLFF. Here the CDR3 DNA reads TGTGCCAGCGGGTATAATGAAAAACTGTTTTTT.

The chain recombines TRBV6-5 with TRBJ1-3; perhaps TRBD1 as D (6 bases). CDR1 is MNHEY and CDR2 is SVGAGI in the germline V gene. The V and J ends lost 6 bases and 4 bases respectively, with 13 bases between them. The CDR3 covers 14 residues. The CDR3 reads CASRDTGKGNTIYF. In nucleotides, the CDR3 is TGTGCCAGCAGGGATACAGGGAAAGGAAACACCATATATTTT.

The chain is built from TRBV19 and TRBJ2-6, with D unresolved. The CDR3 runs to 14 residues. The V gene lost 8 bases and the J gene lost 1 base, with 9 bases spanning the gap. Germline V gene lookup returns CDR1 LNHDA and CDR2 SQIVND (reference sequence). In DNA form, the CDR3 reads TGTGCCAGTTCGGTCCCTTCTGGGGCCAACGTCCTGACTTTC. Translation: CASSVPSGANVLTF.

The CDR3 sequence is CASSYGGSGRYEQYF. CDR3 sequence (DNA): TGTGCCAGCAGTTACGGAGGTTCTGGACGATACGAGCAGTACTTC. The genes are TRBV6-2 or TRBV6-3 and TRBJ2-7; TRBD2 might be the D (5 bases). Germline values: CDR1 MNHEY, CDR2 SVGEGT. This CDR3 spans 15 amino acids. V was clipped by 2 bases and J by 4 bases, with 15 bases between them.